These 18 T cell receptor beta chains originate from one sample sequenced in a study of cytotoxic CD8 clonotypes in ibrutinib-treated CLL (dated by TCRdb to about 2021). The library came from the immunoSEQ multiplex PCR assay. TCRdb provides this immuneACCESS table in a form limited to in-frame rearrangements. Some clones are lacking; in checked studies, under half of them reflect an unresolved V gene, and why the rest are absent is not known. Present in this sample are about 40,000 clones, around 70% of which were seen just once. The biggest ten clones account for around a tenth of the sample. What this sample's time point label stands for: progressive disease on ibrutinib. Specimen: PBMCs, collected at disease progression, from a patient treated with ibrutinib. The receptors were gathered from a human donor with chronic lymphocytic leukemia.

The count of this clone is one. The V gene is TRBV5-5, the J gene TRBJ2-6, with TRBD1 matching 9 bases. Germline-derived CDR1 and CDR2 are SGHKS and YYEKEE (reference sequence). The ends lost 4 bases at V and 3 bases at J; junction bases unmatched: 8. CDR3 size: 17 residues. The chain's CDR3 is CASSPRDRVFGANVLTF. The CDR3 DNA reads as TGTGCCAGCAGCCCCCGGGACAGGGTATTTGGGGCCAACGTCCTGACTTTC.

In this sample, this clone turned up once. The chain is built from TRBV25-1 and TRBJ2-5, with 9 bases identical to TRBD2. V lost 8 bases, J lost 1 base, and 11 bases stayed unmatched. CDR1 and CDR2 from the germline V gene are MGHDK and SYGVNS. This CDR3 is 16 amino acids long. This CDR3 is CASLGGLAGLQETQYF. CDR3 bases: TGTGCCAGCCTGGGGGGGCTAGCGGGACTCCAAGAGACCCAGTACTTC.

The chain combines TRBV2 with TRBJ1-5; D uncertain. The length of the CDR3 is 14 residues. Germline values: CDR1 SNHLY, CDR2 FYNNEI. V was shortened by 4 bases and J by 0 bases, with 7 bases between the two germline ends. In nucleotides, the CDR3 is TGTGCCAGCAGTGGGGTGATTAGCAATCAGCCCCAGCATTTT. The encoded protein is CASSGVISNQPQHF.

The rearrangement uses TRBV25-1 and TRBJ1-2; 7 nucleotides match TRBD1. Germline loops: CDR1 MGHDK, CDR2 SYGVNS. The CDR3 contains 17 residues. V trimming: 1 base; J trimming: 1 base; junction bases outside the gene matches: 9. The CDR3 DNA reads as TGTGCCAGCAGTGAATCCCGAGGGGACAGCTATAACTATGGCTACACCTTC. Its protein is CASSESRGDSYNYGYTF.

The chain recombines TRBV6-5 with TRBJ1-2; the D gene is possibly TRBD1 (5 bases). Looked up from germline, CDR1 is MNHEY and CDR2 is SVGAGI. This CDR3 is built from 15 residues. The V end lost 0 bases, the J end lost 4 bases, and 12 bases lay between the germline ends. The CDR3 DNA follows: TGTGCCAGCAGTTACTCGGTAGTGGGGGGCTATGGCTACACCTTC. Translating it yields CASSYSVVGGYGYTF.

The table lists this clone with a few counts. The chain combines TRBV19 with TRBJ2-3; D not resolved. CDR1 is LNHDA, CDR2 SQIVND, per germline (reference sequence). CDR3 length equals 15 residues. Trimming took off 4 bases at V and 0 bases at J, with 11 bases between the two ends. The CDR3 region is CASSSRARSTDTQYF. In DNA, the CDR3 is TGTGCCAGTAGTAGCCGGGCCCGGAGCACAGATACGCAGTATTTT.

V gene TRBV7-9 combines with J gene TRBJ2-1; D not resolved. Germline-derived CDR1 and CDR2 are SEHNR and FQNEAQ (reference sequence). Trimming left V 5 bases short and J 7 bases short, with 9 bases between. This CDR3 comprises 12 residues. Written as DNA, the CDR3 is TGTGCCAGCAGCCTCCCGCCGAATGAGCAGTTCTTC. Its translation is CASSLPPNEQFF.

The CDR3 DNA is TGTGCCAGCAGCTTCACTAGCGGGAGGGGAGAGACCCAGTACTTC. It encodes CASSFTSGRGETQYF. The chain combines TRBV11-2 with TRBJ2-5; 13 bases map to TRBD2. Germline loops: CDR1 SGHAT, CDR2 FQNNGV. Trimming took 3 bases from V and 4 from J; bases not matched to a gene: 2. This CDR3 has 15 amino acids. Filled out from reference TRBV11-2 and TRBJ2-5, the complete variable domain reads EAGVAQSPRYKIIEKRQSVAFWCNPISGHATLYWYQQILGQGPKLLIQFQNNGVVDDSQLPKDRFSAERLKGVDSTLKIQPAKLEDSAVYLCASSFTSGRGETQYFGPGTRLLVL.

The chain is built from TRBV5-6 and TRBJ2-5, with D possibly matching TRBD1 (6 bases). V was trimmed by 2 bases and J by 3 bases, leaving 11 bases between them. Germline V gene lookup returns CDR1 SGHDT and CDR2 YYEEEE. The CDR3 runs 14 residues. The DNA for the CDR3 is TGTGCCAGCAGCTTACCCCCAGGGGAAGAGACCCAGTACTTC. Translation gives CASSLPPGEETQYF.

This chain uses TRBV7-8 with TRBJ2-1, with 7 bases identical to TRBD1. CDR1 and CDR2 (germline): SGHVS, FQNEAQ. V lost 5 bases, J lost 7 bases, and 23 bases stayed unmatched. The length of the CDR3 is 19 residues. The CDR3 sequence: CASSQAVQGGWGYTNEQFF. DNA for the CDR3: TGTGCCAGCAGCCAGGCCGTCCAAGGGGGCTGGGGTTACACGAATGAGCAGTTCTTC.

The genes are TRBV15 and TRBJ2-5; D is possibly TRBD2 (6 bases). Deletions cut 3 bases from V and 2 bases from J, with 13 bases between. Germline lookup yields CDR1 LNHNV and CDR2 YYDKDF (reference sequence). CDR3 size: 15 residues. The CDR3 protein is CATSSRRASQETQYF. The DNA of the CDR3 is TGTGCCACCAGCAGCCGGAGGGCTAGTCAAGAGACCCAGTACTTC.

This clone was counted between two and nine times. The V call is TRBV2, the J call TRBJ1-1, with a tentative D call TRBD1 (5 bases). V was clipped by 10 bases and J by 8 bases, with 14 bases between them. The CDR3 length is 11 residues. The germline gives CDR1 SNHLY, CDR2 FYNNEI. The CDR3 reads CAIRVRPEAFF. CDR3 sequence (DNA): TGTGCCATCAGGGTAAGACCCGAAGCTTTCTTT.

This chain uses TRBV30 with TRBJ1-4; D is unclear. Germline loops: CDR1 GTSNPN, CDR2 SVGIG (reference sequence). The V end was cut by 5 bases, the J end by 4 bases, with 11 bases between. The CDR3 is 13 amino acids. The CDR3 DNA reads TGTGCCTGGGGCGGGCAGAATAATGAAAAACTGTTTTTT. Translating it yields CAWGGQNNEKLFF.

The V and J genes are TRBV4-1 and TRBJ2-1; D unresolved. Trimming cost V 4 bases and J 8 bases, with 12 bases left between them. Germline assignment: CDR1 MGHRA and CDR2 YSYEKL. There are 13 residues in the CDR3. CDR3 region: CASSPPGRDEQFF. The CDR3 DNA reads as TGCGCCAGCAGCCCACCCGGACGGGATGAGCAGTTCTTC.

V is TRBV2 and J is TRBJ2-7; no clear D. CDR1 SNHLY and CDR2 FYNNEI come from the germline V gene. The CDR3 spans 13 residues. V lost 1 base to trimming and J lost 0 bases, with 4 bases between them. CDR3 nucleotides: TGTGCCAGCAGTGAAGTCAGCTCCTACGAGCAGTACTTC. Its translation is CASSEVSSYEQYF. The full variable domain, with the rest looked up from reference TRBV2 and TRBJ2-7, is EPEVTQTPSHQVTQMGQEVILRCVPISNHLYFYWYRQILGQKVEFLVSFYNNEISEKSEIFDDQFSVERPDGSNFTLKIRSTKLEDSAMYFCASSEVSSYEQYFGPGTRLTVT.

The CDR3 DNA is TGTGCCACCAGCAGAGTAGATACGCAGTATTTT. Its translation is CATSRVDTQYF. This chain connects TRBV15 to TRBJ2-3; D not resolved. Germline V gene lookup returns CDR1 LNHNV and CDR2 YYDKDF (reference sequence). The CDR3 is made up of 11 amino acids. Trimming took off 1 base at V and 5 bases at J, with 1 base between the two ends.

The chain recombines TRBV6-1 with TRBJ1-4, with D unclear. V gave up 7 bases and J gave up 7 bases, with 19 bases separating them. This CDR3 contains 15 residues. Germline CDR1 and CDR2: MNHNS and SASEGT. CDR3 amino acids: CASTRRPKGAEKLFF. The CDR3 bases are TGTGCCAGCACCCGACGGCCGAAGGGTGCTGAAAAACTGTTTTTT.

As for this clone: Other DNA sequences in this sample translate to the same CDR3. The V call is TRBV27, the J call TRBJ1-2; D is unresolved. Trimming shortened V by 6 bases and J by 2 bases, and 13 bases separated the two germline ends. Looked up from germline, CDR1 is MNHEY and CDR2 is SMNVEV (reference sequence). This CDR3 contains 14 residues. CDR3 bases: TGTGCCAGCAGCCCGGGTGGGCAAAACTATGGCTACACCTTC. Encoded protein: CASSPGGQNYGYTF.